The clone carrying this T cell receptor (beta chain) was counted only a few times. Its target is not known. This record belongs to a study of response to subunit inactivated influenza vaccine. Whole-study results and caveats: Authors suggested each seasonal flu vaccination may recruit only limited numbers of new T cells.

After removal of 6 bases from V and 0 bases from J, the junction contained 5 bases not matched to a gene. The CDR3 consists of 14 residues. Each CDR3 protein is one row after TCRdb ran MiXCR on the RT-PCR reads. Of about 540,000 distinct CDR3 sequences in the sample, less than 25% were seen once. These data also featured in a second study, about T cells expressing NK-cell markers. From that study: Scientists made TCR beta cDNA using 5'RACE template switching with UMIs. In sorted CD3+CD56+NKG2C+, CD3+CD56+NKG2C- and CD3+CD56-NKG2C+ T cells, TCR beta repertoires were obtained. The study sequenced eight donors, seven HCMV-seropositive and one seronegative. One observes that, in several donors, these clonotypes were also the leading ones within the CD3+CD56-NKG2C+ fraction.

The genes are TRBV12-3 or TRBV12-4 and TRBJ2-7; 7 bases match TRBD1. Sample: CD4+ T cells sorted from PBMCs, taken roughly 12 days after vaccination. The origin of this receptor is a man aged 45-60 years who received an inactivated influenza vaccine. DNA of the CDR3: TGTGCCAGCAGCACCGGGACAGTCTCCTACGAGCAGTACTTC. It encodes CASSTGTVSYEQYF.